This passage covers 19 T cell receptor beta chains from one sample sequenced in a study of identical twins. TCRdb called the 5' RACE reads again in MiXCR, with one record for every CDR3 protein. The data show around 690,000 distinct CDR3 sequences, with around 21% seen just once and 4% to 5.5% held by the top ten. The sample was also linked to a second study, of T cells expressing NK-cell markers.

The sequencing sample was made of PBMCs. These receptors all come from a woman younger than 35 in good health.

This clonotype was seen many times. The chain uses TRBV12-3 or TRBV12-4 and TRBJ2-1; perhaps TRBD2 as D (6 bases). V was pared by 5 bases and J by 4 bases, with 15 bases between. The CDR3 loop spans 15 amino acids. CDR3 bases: TGTGCCAGCAGTCCTGATCGGAGGGGTTACAATGAGCAGTTCTTC. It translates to CASSPDRRGYNEQFF.

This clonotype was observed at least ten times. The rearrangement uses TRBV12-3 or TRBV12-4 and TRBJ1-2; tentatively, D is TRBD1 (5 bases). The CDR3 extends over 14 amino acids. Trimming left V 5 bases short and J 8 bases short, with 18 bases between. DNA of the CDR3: TGTGCCAGCAGTACCCGTTTCAGGGAGGAAGGCTACACCTTC. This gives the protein CASSTRFREEGYTF.

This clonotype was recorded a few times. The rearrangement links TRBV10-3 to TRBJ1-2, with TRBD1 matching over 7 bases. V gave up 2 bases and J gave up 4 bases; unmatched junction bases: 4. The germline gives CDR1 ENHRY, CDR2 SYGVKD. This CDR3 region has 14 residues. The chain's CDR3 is CAISETRDSYGYTF. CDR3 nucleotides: TGTGCCATCAGTGAGACCCGGGACAGCTATGGCTACACCTTC.

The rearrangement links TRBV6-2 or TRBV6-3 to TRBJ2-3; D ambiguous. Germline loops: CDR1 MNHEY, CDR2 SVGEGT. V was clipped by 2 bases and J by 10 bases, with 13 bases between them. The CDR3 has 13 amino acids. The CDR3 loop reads CASSYLSAFSQYF. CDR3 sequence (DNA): TGTGCCAGCAGTTACCTTTCGGCCTTCTCGCAGTATTTT.

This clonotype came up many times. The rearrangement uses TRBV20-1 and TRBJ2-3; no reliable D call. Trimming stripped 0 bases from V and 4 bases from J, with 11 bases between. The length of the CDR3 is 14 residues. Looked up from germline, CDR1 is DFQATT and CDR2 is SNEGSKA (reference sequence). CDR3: CSARDLSASDTQYF. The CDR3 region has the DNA TGCAGTGCTAGAGATCTCTCGGCGTCAGATACGCAGTATTTT.

CDR3 coding DNA: TGCAGTGCTGGGGTATCGGGGCAGCCCCAGCATTTT. This encodes CSAGVSGQPQHF. The V call is TRBV20-1, the J call TRBJ1-5, with D hard to call. The length of the CDR3 is 12 residues. The germline CDR1 and CDR2 sequences are DFQATT and SNEGSKA (reference sequence). V lost 5 bases to trimming and J lost 7 bases, with 12 bases between them.

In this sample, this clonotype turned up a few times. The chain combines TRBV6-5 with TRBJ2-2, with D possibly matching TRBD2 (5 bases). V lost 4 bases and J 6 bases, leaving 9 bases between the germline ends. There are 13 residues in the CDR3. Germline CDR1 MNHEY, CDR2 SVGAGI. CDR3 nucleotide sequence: TGTGCCAGCAGTTCGAGCGGAGCCGGGGAGCTGTTTTTT. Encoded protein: CASSSSGAGELFF.

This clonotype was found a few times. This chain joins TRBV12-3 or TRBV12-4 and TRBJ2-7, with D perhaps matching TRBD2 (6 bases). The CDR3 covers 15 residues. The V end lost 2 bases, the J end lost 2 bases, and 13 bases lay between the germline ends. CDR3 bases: TGTGCCAGCAGTTTATACCGGGACTGGACCTACGAGCAGTACTTC. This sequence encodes CASSLYRDWTYEQYF.

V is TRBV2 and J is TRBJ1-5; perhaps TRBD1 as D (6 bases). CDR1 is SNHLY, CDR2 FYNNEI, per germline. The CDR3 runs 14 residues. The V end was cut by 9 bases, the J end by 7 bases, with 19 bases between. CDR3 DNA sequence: TGTGCCAGTACTTTACAGGGAAAATGGCAGCCCCAGCATTTT. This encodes CASTLQGKWQPQHF.

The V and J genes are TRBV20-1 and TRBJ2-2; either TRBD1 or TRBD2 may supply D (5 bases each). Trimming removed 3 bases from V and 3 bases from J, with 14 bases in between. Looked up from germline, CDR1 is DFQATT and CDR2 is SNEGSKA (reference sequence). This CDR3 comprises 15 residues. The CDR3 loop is CSASRLRGDTGELFF. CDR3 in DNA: TGCAGTGCTAGCAGACTGAGGGGCGACACCGGGGAGCTGTTTTTT.

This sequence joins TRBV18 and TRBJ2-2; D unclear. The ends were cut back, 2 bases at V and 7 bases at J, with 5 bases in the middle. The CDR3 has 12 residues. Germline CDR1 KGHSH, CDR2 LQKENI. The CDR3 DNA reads TGTGCCAGCTCACCAGGGTTCGGGGAGCTGTTTTTT. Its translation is CASSPGFGELFF.

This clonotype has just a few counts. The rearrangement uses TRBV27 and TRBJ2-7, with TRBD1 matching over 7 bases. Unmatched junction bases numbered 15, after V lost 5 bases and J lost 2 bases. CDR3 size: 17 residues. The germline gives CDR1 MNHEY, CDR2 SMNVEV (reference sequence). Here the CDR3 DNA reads TGTGCCAGCAGTCGCCAAAACTTCAGGGGGTCTCCCTACGAGCAGTACTTC. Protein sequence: CASSRQNFRGSPYEQYF.

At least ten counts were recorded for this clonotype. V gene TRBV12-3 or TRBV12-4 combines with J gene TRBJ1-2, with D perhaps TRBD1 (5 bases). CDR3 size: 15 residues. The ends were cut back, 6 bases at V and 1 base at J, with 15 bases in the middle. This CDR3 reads CASSQAGFDNYGYTF. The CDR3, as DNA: TGTGCCAGCAGCCAAGCAGGGTTTGATAACTATGGCTACACCTTC.

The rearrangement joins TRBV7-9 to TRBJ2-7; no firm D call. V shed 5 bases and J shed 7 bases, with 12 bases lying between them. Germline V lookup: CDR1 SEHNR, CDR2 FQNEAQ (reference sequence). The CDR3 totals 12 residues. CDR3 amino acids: CASSPSWREQYF. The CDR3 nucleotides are TGTGCCAGCAGCCCCTCGTGGCGGGAGCAGTACTTC. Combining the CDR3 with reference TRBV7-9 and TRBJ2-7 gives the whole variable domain DTGVSQNPRHKITKRGQNVTFRCDPISEHNRLYWYRQTLGQGPEFLTYFQNEAQLEKSRLLSDRFSAERPKGSFSTLEIQRTEQGDSAMYLCASSPSWREQYFGPGTRLTVT.

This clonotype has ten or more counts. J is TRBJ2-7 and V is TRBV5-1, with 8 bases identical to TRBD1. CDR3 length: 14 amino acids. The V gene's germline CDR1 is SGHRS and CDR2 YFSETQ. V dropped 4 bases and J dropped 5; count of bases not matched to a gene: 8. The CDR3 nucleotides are TGCGCCAGCAGCAAAGGACAGGGTTCCGACGAGCAGTACTTC. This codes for CASSKGQGSDEQYF.

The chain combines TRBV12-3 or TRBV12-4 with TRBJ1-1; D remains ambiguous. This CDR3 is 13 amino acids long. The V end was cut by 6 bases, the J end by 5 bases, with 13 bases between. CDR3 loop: CASSPGVVTEAFF. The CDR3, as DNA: TGTGCCAGCAGCCCCGGGGTTGTGACTGAAGCTTTCTTT.

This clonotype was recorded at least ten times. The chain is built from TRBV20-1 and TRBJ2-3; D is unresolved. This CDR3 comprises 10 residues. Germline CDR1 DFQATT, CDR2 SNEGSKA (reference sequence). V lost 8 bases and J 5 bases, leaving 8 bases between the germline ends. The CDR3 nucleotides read TGCAGTACCTCGCGAGATACGCAGTATTTT. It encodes CSTSRDTQYF.

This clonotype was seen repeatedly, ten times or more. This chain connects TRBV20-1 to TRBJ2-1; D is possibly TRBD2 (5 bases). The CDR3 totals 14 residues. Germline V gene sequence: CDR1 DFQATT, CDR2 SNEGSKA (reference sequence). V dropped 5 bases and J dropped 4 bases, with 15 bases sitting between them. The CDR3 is CSAPKGEGYNEQFF. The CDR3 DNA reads TGCAGTGCTCCGAAGGGCGAGGGTTACAATGAGCAGTTCTTC.

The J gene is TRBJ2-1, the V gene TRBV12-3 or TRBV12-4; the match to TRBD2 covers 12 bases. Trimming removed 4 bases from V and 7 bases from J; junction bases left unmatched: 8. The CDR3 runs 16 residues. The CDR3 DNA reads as TGTGCCAGCAGTTCCCTGACTAGCGGGAGTAGGAATGAGCAGTTCTTC. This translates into CASSSLTSGSRNEQFF.